The clone carrying this T cell receptor (beta chain) appeared many times. This sample is part of a study of T cells in Graves' hyperthyroidism and ophthalmopathy. Template material for amplifying TCR beta CDR3 regions consisted of RNA transcripts. TCR CDR3 regions were first amplified by RT-PCR with HTBI primers. In TCRdb, the multiplex PCR reads were re-called with MiXCR into one record per CDR3 protein. Seen here are about 210,000 distinct CDR3 sequences, around 19% observed once, and the top ten hold about two fifths. Trimming took 6 bases from V and 5 from J, leaving 16 bases between them. This CDR3 spans 13 amino acids. The germline V gene encodes CDR1 DFQATT and CDR2 SNEGSKA (reference sequence).

The specimen sequenced was blood. The rearrangement links TRBV20-1 to TRBJ2-5; no reliable D call. The receptor was isolated from a man aged 40-50 years with Graves' hyperthyroidism. The CDR3 region has the DNA TGCAGTGCCCCCGGCCCGGGTGGGGAGACCCAGTACTTC. Its translation is CSAPGPGGETQYF.